Described below is a single T cell receptor beta chain sequence and its context. Its antigen is undetermined. Each diagnosis was grounded in clinical symptoms, serum thyroxine and TRAb, thyroid ultrasound, and orbital computed tomography. The CDR3 runs 16 residues. V lost 9 bases, J lost 1 base, and 21 bases lay in between. The germline V gene has CDR1 KGHDR and CDR2 SFDVKD. TCR beta CDR3 region amplification was performed from RNA transcripts. The TCR CDR3 was amplified in a first-round RT-PCR using the HTBI primer set. TCRdb re-called the multiplex PCR reads through MiXCR, storing one row per CDR3 protein. The sample lists fewer than 650,000 distinct CDR3 sequences, 46% occurring once. This sample was taken from a study of T cells in Graves' hyperthyroidism and ophthalmopathy. Findings of the study overall: The model made its ophthalmopathy prediction, and onset followed a median approximately six months later. Patients with ophthalmopathy were separated from those with stable hyperthyroidism by a 13 V-J model. Within blood appeared most thyroid clonotypes that had expanded above 0.001.

Specimen: peripheral blood or thyroid tissue (not recorded which). The receptor was derived from an adult woman with Graves' disease, either hyperthyroidism or ophthalmopathy (not recorded which). J is TRBJ2-7 and V is TRBV24-1; D remains ambiguous. CDR3 DNA sequence: TGTGCCACCCCCAACGTCGGCCACTGGGGTTCCTACGAGCAGTACTTC. Residues: CATPNVGHWGSYEQYF.